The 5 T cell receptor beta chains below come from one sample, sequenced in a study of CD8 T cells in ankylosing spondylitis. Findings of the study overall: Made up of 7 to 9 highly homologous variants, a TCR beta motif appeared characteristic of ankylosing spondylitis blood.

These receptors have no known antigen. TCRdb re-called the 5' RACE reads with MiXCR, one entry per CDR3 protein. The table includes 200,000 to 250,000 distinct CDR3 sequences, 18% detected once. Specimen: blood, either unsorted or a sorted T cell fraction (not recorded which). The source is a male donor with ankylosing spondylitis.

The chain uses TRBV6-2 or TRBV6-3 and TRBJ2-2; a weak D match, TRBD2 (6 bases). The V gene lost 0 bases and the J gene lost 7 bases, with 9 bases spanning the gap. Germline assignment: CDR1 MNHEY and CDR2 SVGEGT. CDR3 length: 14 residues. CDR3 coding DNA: TGTGCCAGCAGTTACTCTGGCGGGGACGGGGAGCTGTTTTTT. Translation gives CASSYSGGDGELFF.

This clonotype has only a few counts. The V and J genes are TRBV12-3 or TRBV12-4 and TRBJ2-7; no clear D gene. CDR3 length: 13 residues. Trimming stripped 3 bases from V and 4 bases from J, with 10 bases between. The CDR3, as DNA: TGTGCCAGCAGTTTGAACACCCCTTACGAGCAGTACTTC. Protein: CASSLNTPYEQYF.

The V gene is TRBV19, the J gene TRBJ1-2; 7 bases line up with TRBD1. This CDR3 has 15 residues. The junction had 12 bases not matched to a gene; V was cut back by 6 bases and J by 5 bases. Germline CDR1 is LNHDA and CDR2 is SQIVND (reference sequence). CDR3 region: CASSLLPGTAYGYTF. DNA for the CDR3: TGTGCCAGTAGCCTACTCCCCGGGACAGCGTATGGCTACACCTTC.

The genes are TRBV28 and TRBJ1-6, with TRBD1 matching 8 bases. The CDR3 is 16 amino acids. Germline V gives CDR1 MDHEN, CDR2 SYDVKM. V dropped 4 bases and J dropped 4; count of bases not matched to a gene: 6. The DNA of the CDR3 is TGTGCCAGCAGTTCTGGGACAGGACTGTATAATTCACCCCTCCACTTT. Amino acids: CASSSGTGLYNSPLHF.

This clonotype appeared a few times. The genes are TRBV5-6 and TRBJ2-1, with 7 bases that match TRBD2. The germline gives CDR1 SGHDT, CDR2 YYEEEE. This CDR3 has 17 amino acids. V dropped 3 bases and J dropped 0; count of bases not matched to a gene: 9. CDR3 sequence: CASSSWGGLNSYNEQFF. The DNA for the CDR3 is TGTGCCAGCAGCTCCTGGGGAGGGCTCAACTCCTACAATGAGCAGTTCTTC.